This T cell receptor beta chain comes out of a study of spatial heterogeneity in lung cancer. Study-wide background: There were consistently more beta-chain sequences detected than alpha-chain sequences.

Time point specified: sample taken at primary tumor resection. Samples were obtained from 70 or so donors, all untreated early-stage non-small cell lung cancer patients. The authors sequenced whole RNA from tumor, nontumor lung or frozen PBMC without sorting. This clonotype has ten or more counts. The study tagged each TCR cDNA molecule with a unique molecular identifier. TCRdb re-called the 5' RACE reads with MiXCR, one entry per CDR3 protein. The table has fewer than 25,000 distinct CDR3 sequences, 3% to 4% seen once; the top ten hold around 26%. CDR1 and CDR2 (germline): WNHNN, SYGVQD (reference sequence). Trimming pared 7 bases from V and 3 bases from J, leaving 10 bases between. The CDR3 sequence is 13 residues long.

This sequence originates from a female donor with early-stage non-small cell lung cancer. This rearrangement joins TRBV10-1 to TRBJ1-5; D unresolved. The sample was PBMCs, taken at surgery. The CDR3 coding sequence is TGCGCCAGCACAGCGGCTACCAATCAGCCCCAGCATTTT. It encodes CASTAATNQPQHF.